The 29 T cell receptor beta chains presented below share a single source sample, sequenced in a study of T cell clonality in common variable immunodeficiency. Study outcomes and limitations: In common variable immunodeficiency, TCR beta chains reportedly carried fewer deletions and N-nucleotide insertions.

For these TCRs, the target antigens are not known. The repertoire was sequenced with immunoSEQ multiplex PCR; TCRdb's copy has only in-frame clones and lacks some. This repertoire holds around 19,000 clones, and none appear only once. Sequencing was carried out using peripheral blood mononuclear cells. All receptors come from a human donor with common variable immunodeficiency.

This clone was recorded a few times. The CDR3 goes on 3 residues after the read ends, and that part is filled in from the germline J gene. Other DNA sequences in the sample encode the same CDR3. The chain links TRBV7-2 to TRBJ1-5; TRBD1 agrees at 9 bases. CDR1 and CDR2 from the germline V gene are SGHTA and FQGNSA. Losses at the gene ends were 1 base for V and 2 bases for J; bases not matched to a gene: 0. The CDR3 extends over 15 amino acids. Partial CDR3 DNA: TGTGCCAGCAGCTTAGGGACAGGGGGCAATCAGCCC. This sequence encodes CASSLGTGGNQP. In full, the CDR3 reads CASSLGTGGNQPQHF.

This clone showed up just a few times. Coverage ceases 3 residues before the CDR3 finishes, and the germline J gene fills in the end. The gene calls are TRBV20-1 and TRBJ2-5; 7 bases are a match to TRBD2. Trimming took 0 bases from V and 5 from J; bases not matched to a gene: 9. In germline, CDR1 is DFQATT, CDR2 SNEGSKA (reference sequence). CDR3 length equals 15 residues. Incomplete CDR3 DNA: TGCAGTGCTAGAGATCCCCAGCGGGATGGGGAGACC. It codes for CSARDPQRDGET. The entire CDR3 reads CSARDPQRDGETQYF.

Details on this clone: The read falls 3 residues short of the CDR3 end, and the missing part is taken from the germline J gene. The rearrangement joins TRBV6-2 or TRBV6-3 to TRBJ1-2, with no clear D. V was trimmed by 10 bases and J by 3 bases, leaving 9 bases between them. From germline, CDR1 is MNHEY and CDR2 SVGEGT. The CDR3 spans 11 residues. CDR3 loop: CATKDYYGYTF. The DNA read from the CDR3 is TGTGCCACCAAGGACTACTATGGC.

This clone has ten or more counts. The read comes to an end 3 residues before the CDR3 does, leaving the germline J gene to fill in the end. V and J are TRBV18 and TRBJ1-5; 10 bases fit TRBD1. V was clipped by 3 bases and J by 6 bases; unmatched bases: 8. Germline lookup yields CDR1 KGHSH and CDR2 LQKENI. The CDR3 loop spans 16 amino acids. Incomplete CDR3 DNA: TGTGCCAGCTCACCTTCCGGGACAGGGGAGGGTCAGCCC. Its protein is CASSPSGTGEGQP. The whole CDR3 protein reads CASSPSGTGEGQPQHF.

In its sample, this clone was seen a few times. The CDR3 extends 3 residues past the end of the read, so its final part is completed from the germline J gene. This chain links TRBV5-1 with TRBJ2-7, with 9 bases aligning to TRBD2. The ends lost 1 base at V and 3 bases at J; junction bases unmatched: 17. The CDR3 loop spans 19 amino acids. In germline, CDR1 is SGHRS, CDR2 YFSETQ. The CDR3 loop reads CASSLRGASGTGSLYEQYF. CDR3 DNA (partial): TGCGCCAGCAGCTTGCGGGGGGCTAGCGGGACGGGATCACTCTACGAG.

This clone has more than one count but fewer than ten. The CDR3 end lies 3 residues beyond the end of the read and is filled in from the germline J gene. The V call is TRBV18, the J call TRBJ2-7; D might be TRBD2 (6 bases). Germline CDR1 is KGHSH and CDR2 is LQKENI. The CDR3 has 15 residues. V lost 1 base to trimming and J lost 5 bases, with 15 bases between them. The CDR3 spells CASSPRDCQPNEQYF. The CDR3 bases that were read are TGTGCCAGCTCACCACGGGACTGCCAACCGAACGAG.

This clone was counted only a few times. With the read ending 3 residues before the CDR3 end, the germline J gene is used to fill in that end. The chain has TRBV19 and TRBJ2-1; 10 nucleotides align to TRBD2. Germline V gene sequence: CDR1 LNHDA, CDR2 SQIVND (reference sequence). The length of the CDR3 is 17 residues. V trimming: 6 bases; J trimming: 5 bases; junction bases outside the gene matches: 13. The covered CDR3 bases are TGTGCCAGTAGGCCAGAAGCGGGACTAGCGATAAACAATGAG. As protein: CASRPEAGLAINNE. The complete CDR3 reads CASRPEAGLAINNEQFF.

This clone was counted a few times. The read terminates 3 residues ahead of where the CDR3 ends, so the germline J gene completes it. The rearrangement links TRBV19 to TRBJ1-1; 9 positions match TRBD1. From germline, CDR1 is LNHDA and CDR2 SQIVND (reference sequence). J was trimmed by 3 bases and V by 3 bases; bases with no gene match: 5. The CDR3 is 15 residues long. The DNA read from the CDR3 is TGTGCCAGTAGTATGGGACAGGGAGGGTACACTGAA. Its protein is CASSMGQGGYTE. The full CDR3 sequence reads CASSMGQGGYTEAFF. Drawing the rest from reference TRBV19 and TRBJ1-1, the complete variable domain is DGGITQSPKYLFRKEGQNVTLSCEQNLNHDAMYWYRQDPGQGLRLIYYSQIVNDFQKGDIAEGYSVSREKKESFPLTVTSAQKNPTAFYLCASSMGQGGYTEAFFGQGTRLTVV.

As for this clone: The read finishes 3 residues shy of the CDR3 end, and the germline J gene is used to complete it. The V call is TRBV20-1, the J call TRBJ2-3; TRBD2 matches 13 bases. After removal of 3 bases from V and 5 bases from J, the junction contained 8 bases not matched to a gene. The CDR3 covers 16 residues. Germline-derived CDR1 and CDR2 are DFQATT and SNEGSKA (reference sequence). Partial CDR3 DNA: TGCAGTGCTAGGGACGGACTAGCGGGGGTTGTAGATACG. Encoded protein: CSARDGLAGVVDT. The entire CDR3 is CSARDGLAGVVDTQYF.

As concerns this clone: Read sequence stops 3 residues before the CDR3 end, and the germline J gene provides the missing end. This sequence joins TRBV2 and TRBJ1-5; D possibly corresponds to TRBD1 (5 bases). Deletions cut 3 bases from V and 4 bases from J, with 10 bases between. The CDR3 covers 14 residues. Germline CDR1 SNHLY, CDR2 FYNNEI. The CDR3 DNA, read in part, is TGTGCCAGCAGTGAGCAGGGTCGGAATCAGCCC. The encoded protein is CASSEQGRNQP. The CDR3 as a whole reads CASSEQGRNQPQHF.

This clone is classed as large. The read ends 3 residues early relative to the CDR3; the germline J gene fills the gap. The chain combines TRBV6-2 or TRBV6-3 with TRBJ1-1, with 7 bases matching TRBD1. From germline, CDR1 is MNHEY and CDR2 SVGEGT. The CDR3 is made up of 16 amino acids. Trimming at V came to 0 bases and at J to 6 bases, leaving 10 bases not matched to a gene. The sequenced part of the CDR3 DNA is TGTGCCAGCAGTTACTCGACCGGGTACAGGGGACCTGAA. Its translation is CASSYSTGYRGPE. The whole CDR3 is CASSYSTGYRGPEAFF.

In its sample, this clone was seen a few times. Read coverage stops 3 residues before the CDR3 terminus; the germline J gene supplies the remainder. The V call is TRBV5-1, the J call TRBJ2-2; TRBD2 aligns across 9 bases. Germline lookup yields CDR1 SGHRS and CDR2 YFSETQ. The CDR3 is 16 residues long. After removal of 4 bases from V and 4 bases from J, the junction contained 8 bases not matched to a gene. The covered CDR3 bases are TGCGCCAGCAGCGGCTTAGCGGGGGCGGCCACCGGGGAG. It is translated as CASSGLAGAATGE. The entire CDR3 reads CASSGLAGAATGELFF.

This clone was seen only a few times. The read halts 3 residues ahead of the CDR3 end, with the missing end drawn from the germline J gene. The chain combines TRBV11-2 with TRBJ2-2, with 7 bases fitting TRBD2. Germline V gene data show CDR1 as SGHAT and CDR2 as FQNNGV. V gave up 5 bases and J gave up 2 bases; unmatched junction bases: 2. The CDR3 sequence is 14 residues long. CDR3 loop: CASSGLVNTGELFF. The sequenced part of the CDR3 DNA is TGTGCCAGCAGCGGACTAGTAAACACCGGGGAG.

This clone was seen ten or more times. Sequence at one end of the junction differs from germline and may be a read error. The read ends 3 residues shy of where the CDR3 ends; the end is completed using the germline J gene. The chain employs TRBV6-2 or TRBV6-3 and TRBJ2-7; D is perhaps TRBD2 (6 bases). In germline, CDR1 is MNHEY, CDR2 SVGEGT. This CDR3 spans 14 amino acids. The CDR3 bases that were read are TGTGCCAGCAGGTACTGGACGGGGGCCTACGAG. This gives the protein CASRYWTGAYE. The complete CDR3 sequence is CASRYWTGAYEQYF.

This clone was counted at least ten times. Read data end 3 residues before the CDR3 end; the end is taken from the germline J gene. V is TRBV20-1 and J is TRBJ2-3; D is possibly TRBD2 (6 bases). The V gene lost 3 bases and the J gene lost 5 bases, with 12 bases spanning the gap. The length of the CDR3 is 13 residues. From germline, CDR1 is DFQATT and CDR2 SNEGSKA (reference sequence). This CDR3 is CSASPGLKDTQYF. Partial CDR3 DNA: TGCAGTGCTAGTCCCGGACTAAAAGATACG.

This clone appeared a few times. Read sequence stops 3 residues before the CDR3 end, and the germline J gene provides the missing end. The V call is TRBV7-2, the J call TRBJ2-1; 12 positions agree with TRBD2. Germline V CDR1 and CDR2: SGHTA, FQGNSA. After removal of 6 bases from V and 4 bases from J, the junction contained 4 bases not matched to a gene. The CDR3 runs 15 residues. CDR3 residues: CASSLTSGGYNEQFF. The covered CDR3 bases are TGTGCCAGCAGTCTGACTAGCGGGGGATACAATGAG.

This clone was recorded at least ten times. The read falls 3 residues short of the CDR3 end, and the missing part is taken from the germline J gene. V gene TRBV19 combines with J gene TRBJ1-5; unclear D gene. This CDR3 contains 13 residues. Germline assignment: CDR1 LNHDA and CDR2 SQIVND (reference sequence). Deletions cut 6 bases from V and 6 bases from J, with 12 bases between. The CDR3 sequence is CASREDAGQPQHF. CDR3 bases read: TGTGCCAGTAGAGAGGACGCGGGTCAGCCC.

This clone showed up many times. The read ends 3 residues early relative to the CDR3; the germline J gene fills the gap. The rearrangement links TRBV24-1 to TRBJ2-5, with 7 nucleotides matching TRBD1. CDR3 size: 16 residues. V lost 4 bases to trimming and J lost 4 bases; unmatched junction nucleotides: 11. CDR1 is KGHDR and CDR2 is SFDVKD in the germline V gene. The sequenced CDR3 bases are TGTGCCACCAGTGACCTCCGGGACAGTGGGCCAGAGACC. This sequence encodes CATSDLRDSGPET. The complete CDR3 protein is CATSDLRDSGPETQYF.

Worth noting for this clone: The observed sequence ends 3 residues before the CDR3 terminus, with the missing tail filled in from the germline J gene. The chain has TRBV6-2 or TRBV6-3 and TRBJ1-6; no firm D call. The length of the CDR3 is 15 residues. With 0 bases removed from V and 8 bases from J, the gap between germline ends came to 11 bases. Germline CDR1 reads MNHEY; CDR2 reads SVGEGT. The CDR3 region is CASSYSSFSDSPLHF. CDR3 DNA, as far as it was read: TGTGCCAGCAGTTACTCTTCCTTCTCGGATTCACCC.

This clone was counted ten times or more. Read sequence stops 3 residues before the CDR3 end, and the germline J gene provides the missing end. The genes are TRBV7-3 and TRBJ2-5; the match to TRBD1 covers 7 bases. CDR1 is SGHTA, CDR2 FQGTGA, per germline. There are 14 residues in the CDR3. The V gene end was trimmed by 2 bases and the J gene end by 4 bases; junction bases not matched to a gene: 4. CDR3 DNA (partial): TGTGCCAGCAGCTTAGGGTCAGGGGGAGAGACC. This sequence encodes CASSLGSGGET. The whole CDR3 sequence reads CASSLGSGGETQYF.

Concerning this clone itself: The read comes to an end 3 residues before the CDR3 does, leaving the germline J gene to fill in the end. The V and J genes are TRBV7-8 and TRBJ2-5; D gene unclear. The CDR3 is 15 residues long. Germline values: CDR1 SGHVS, CDR2 FQNEAQ. The germline V and J ends were trimmed by 3 bases and 2 bases, with 13 bases remaining between them. The covered CDR3 bases are TGTGCCAGCAGCTTCCTACCCAATCCGCAAGAGACC. Amino acid sequence: CASSFLPNPQET. The full CDR3 is CASSFLPNPQETQYF.

As for this clone: With the read ending 3 residues before the CDR3 end, the germline J gene is used to fill in that end. The chain couples TRBV19 to TRBJ1-1, with 9 bases matching TRBD1. The CDR3 consists of 16 residues. J gave up 4 bases and V 5 bases, and 11 bases lay outside the gene matches. Germline V gene data show CDR1 as LNHDA and CDR2 as SQIVND (reference sequence). CDR3 DNA (partial): TGTGCCAGTAGTGATCGGGACAGGGTTAGGGGCACTGAA. Translation: CASSDRDRVRGTE. The whole CDR3 protein reads CASSDRDRVRGTEAFF.

This clone showed up just a few times. The sequence runs out 3 residues before the end of the CDR3; the remainder is reconstructed from the germline J gene. The rearrangement links TRBV7-2 to TRBJ1-4; D is uncertain. Trimming took 0 bases from V and 0 from J, leaving 8 bases between them. CDR1 and CDR2 (germline): SGHTA, FQGNSA. The CDR3 sequence is 16 residues long. The covered CDR3 bases are TGTGCCAGCAGCTTAGCGGGCGGGGCAACTAATGAAAAA. Its translation: CASSLAGGATNEK. The complete CDR3 protein is CASSLAGGATNEKLFF.

This clone has a count of ten or more. The missing CDR3 end, 3 residues past where the read stops, is filled in from the germline J gene. The gene calls are TRBV19 and TRBJ2-1, with 12 nucleotides matching TRBD2. The CDR3 runs to 16 residues. V lost 7 bases to trimming and J lost 4 bases; unmatched junction nucleotides: 8. Germline V gives CDR1 LNHDA, CDR2 SQIVND (reference sequence). This chain's CDR3 is CASNPSGRALYNEQFF. Partial CDR3 DNA: TGTGCCAGTAACCCTAGCGGGAGGGCCTTATACAATGAG.

This clone was observed at least ten times. Read coverage stops 3 residues before the CDR3 terminus; the germline J gene supplies the remainder. The chain recombines TRBV30 with TRBJ2-6; no clear D. Germline CDR1 GTSNPN, CDR2 SVGIG (reference sequence). V lost 3 bases and J lost 1, with 7 bases in between. The CDR3 is 14 amino acids. Incomplete CDR3 DNA: TGTGCCTGGAGGTGGCAGTCTGGGGCCAACGTC. This translates into CAWRWQSGANV. The complete CDR3 reads CAWRWQSGANVLTF.

This clone has at least ten counts. The sequenced CDR3 bases are TGTGCCAGCAGCGCCCGGGGGGGCTACACTGAA. This codes for CASSARGGYTE. In full, the CDR3 is CASSARGGYTEAFF. The chain recombines TRBV7-2 with TRBJ1-1; D might be TRBD1 (6 bases). The CDR3 end is not reached by the read, which stops 3 residues before it; the germline J gene fills it in. Trimming pared 5 bases from V and 3 bases from J, leaving 13 bases between. This CDR3 contains 14 residues. Germline V gives CDR1 SGHTA, CDR2 FQGNSA.

In regard to this clone: The read terminates 3 residues ahead of where the CDR3 ends, so the germline J gene completes it. The rearrangement joins TRBV7-3 to TRBJ2-3, with 8 bases aligning to TRBD2. V dropped 5 bases and J dropped 0; count of bases not matched to a gene: 4. Looked up from germline, CDR1 is SGHTA and CDR2 is FQGTGA. This CDR3 is 15 amino acids long. Incomplete CDR3 DNA: TGTGCCAGCAGCCCTGCGGGAGGTAGCACAGATACG. Translated, it gives CASSPAGGSTDT. The complete CDR3 reads CASSPAGGSTDTQYF.

Concerning this clone itself: Sequencing ends 3 residues short of the CDR3 end; the germline J gene provides the rest. The chain links TRBV7-8 to TRBJ1-2, with a possible D match to TRBD1 (6 bases). The CDR3 extends over 15 amino acids. The germline gives CDR1 SGHVS, CDR2 FQNEAQ. Trimming took 5 bases from V and 4 from J, leaving 17 bases between them. CDR3 DNA, as far as it was read: TGTGCCAGCAGCCCGTACGACAGGACCCCCTATGGC. This sequence encodes CASSPYDRTPYG. Given in full, the CDR3 is CASSPYDRTPYGYTF.

Ten or more counts support this clone. The CDR3 end lies 3 residues beyond the end of the read and is filled in from the germline J gene. The J gene is TRBJ2-5, the V gene TRBV30; 8 bases map to TRBD1. CDR3 length: 13 residues. The ends lost 3 bases at V and 4 bases at J; junction bases unmatched: 4. CDR1 is GTSNPN and CDR2 is SVGIG in the germline V gene (reference sequence). The covered CDR3 bases are TGTGCCTGGAGGGCCGGACAGGGAGAGACC. Encoded protein: CAWRAGQGET. The whole CDR3 sequence reads CAWRAGQGETQYF.